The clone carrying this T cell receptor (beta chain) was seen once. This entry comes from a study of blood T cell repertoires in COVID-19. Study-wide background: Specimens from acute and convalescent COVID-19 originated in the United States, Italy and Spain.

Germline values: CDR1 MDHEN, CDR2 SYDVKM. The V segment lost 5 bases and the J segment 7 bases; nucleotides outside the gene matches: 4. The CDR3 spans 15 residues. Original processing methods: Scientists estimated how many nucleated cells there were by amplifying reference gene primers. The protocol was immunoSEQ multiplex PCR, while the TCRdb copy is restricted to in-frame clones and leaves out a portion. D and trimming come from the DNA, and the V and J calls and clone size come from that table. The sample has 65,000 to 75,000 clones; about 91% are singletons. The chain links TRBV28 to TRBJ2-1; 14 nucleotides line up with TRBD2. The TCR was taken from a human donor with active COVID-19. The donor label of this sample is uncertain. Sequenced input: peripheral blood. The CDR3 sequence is CASSQTSGRGNEQFF. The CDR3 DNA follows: TGTGCCAGCAGTCAGACTAGCGGGAGGGGGAATGAGCAGTTCTTC.